This TCR beta chain was identified in a study of response to subunit inactivated influenza vaccine. Study results and limitations: Each seasonal influenza vaccination, the authors suggested, recruits few new T cells.

Germline CDR1 and CDR2: DFQATT and SNEGSKA (reference sequence). This CDR3 has 15 amino acids. The V end lost 6 bases, the J end lost 3 bases, and 20 bases lay between the germline ends. TCRdb called the RT-PCR reads again in MiXCR, with one record for every CDR3 protein. The data show around 580,000 distinct CDR3 sequences, around 15% seen once. This clonotype appeared many times. Antigen: not known. Sequenced material: PBMCs from blood, taken about 11 days after vaccination. The chain couples TRBV20-1 to TRBJ1-2; D may be TRBD1 (5 bases). This TCR came from a man between 50 and 59 years old who received an inactivated influenza vaccine. CDR3 nucleotides: TGCAGTGCAACCATCGTGAGACAGAGGTACTATGGCTACACCTTC. This translates into CSATIVRQRYYGYTF.